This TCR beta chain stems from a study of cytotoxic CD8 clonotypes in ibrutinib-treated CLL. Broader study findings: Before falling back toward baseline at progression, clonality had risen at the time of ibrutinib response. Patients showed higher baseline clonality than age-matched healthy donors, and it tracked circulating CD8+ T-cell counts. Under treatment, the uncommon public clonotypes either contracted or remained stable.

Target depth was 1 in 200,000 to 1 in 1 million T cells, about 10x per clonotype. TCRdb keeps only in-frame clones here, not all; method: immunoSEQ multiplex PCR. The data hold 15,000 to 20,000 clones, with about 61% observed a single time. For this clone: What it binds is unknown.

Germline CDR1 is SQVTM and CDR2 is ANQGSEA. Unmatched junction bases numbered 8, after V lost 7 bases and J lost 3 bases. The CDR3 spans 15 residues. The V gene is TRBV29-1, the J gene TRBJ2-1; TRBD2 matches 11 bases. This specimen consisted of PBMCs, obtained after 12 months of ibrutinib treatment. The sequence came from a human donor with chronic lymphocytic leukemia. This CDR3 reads CSAIELAGDYNEQFF. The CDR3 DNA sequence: TGCAGCGCTATAGAACTAGCGGGAGACTACAATGAGCAGTTCTTC.